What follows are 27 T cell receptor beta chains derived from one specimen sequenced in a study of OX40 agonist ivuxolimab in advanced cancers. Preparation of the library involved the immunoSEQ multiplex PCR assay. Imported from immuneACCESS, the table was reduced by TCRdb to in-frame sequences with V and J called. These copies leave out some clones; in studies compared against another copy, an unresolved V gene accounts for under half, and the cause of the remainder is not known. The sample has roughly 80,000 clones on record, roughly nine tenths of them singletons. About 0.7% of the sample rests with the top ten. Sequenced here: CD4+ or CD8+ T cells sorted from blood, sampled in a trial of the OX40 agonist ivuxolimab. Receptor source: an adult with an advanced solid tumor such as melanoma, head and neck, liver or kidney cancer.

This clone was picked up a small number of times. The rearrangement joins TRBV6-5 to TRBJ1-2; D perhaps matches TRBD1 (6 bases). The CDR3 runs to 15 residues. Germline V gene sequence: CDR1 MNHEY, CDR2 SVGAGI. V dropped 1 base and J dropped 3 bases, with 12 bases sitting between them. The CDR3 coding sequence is TGTGCCAGCAGTTACTGGGAGGGGGGTTACTATGGCTACACCTTC. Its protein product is CASSYWEGGYYGYTF.

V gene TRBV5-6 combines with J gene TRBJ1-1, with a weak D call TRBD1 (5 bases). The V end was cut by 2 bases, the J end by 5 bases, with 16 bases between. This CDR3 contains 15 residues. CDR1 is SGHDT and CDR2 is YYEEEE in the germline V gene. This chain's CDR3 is CASSFPGESNTEAFF. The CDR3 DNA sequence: TGTGCCAGCAGCTTCCCGGGGGAATCGAATACTGAAGCTTTCTTT.

CDR3 residues: CAIGRAGEEQYF. The CDR3, as DNA: TGTGCCATCGGCAGGGCTGGGGAGGAGCAGTACTTC. The rearrangement links TRBV10-3 to TRBJ2-7; D assignment may be TRBD1 or TRBD2 (5 bases each). Germline-derived CDR1 and CDR2 are ENHRY and SYGVKD. V was trimmed by 8 bases and J by 7 bases, leaving 15 bases between them. CDR3 length: 12 amino acids.

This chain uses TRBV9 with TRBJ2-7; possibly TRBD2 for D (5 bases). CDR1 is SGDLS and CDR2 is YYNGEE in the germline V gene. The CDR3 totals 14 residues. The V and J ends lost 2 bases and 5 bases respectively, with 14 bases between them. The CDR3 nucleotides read TGTGCCAGCAGCGTCGACTCTGAGGGCAACGAGCAGTACTTC. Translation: CASSVDSEGNEQYF.

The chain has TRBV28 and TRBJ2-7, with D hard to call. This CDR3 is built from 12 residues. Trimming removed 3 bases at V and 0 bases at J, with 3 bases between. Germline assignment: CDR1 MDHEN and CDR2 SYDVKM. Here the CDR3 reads CASSFRSYEQYF. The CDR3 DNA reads TGTGCCAGCAGTTTTCGCTCCTACGAGCAGTACTTC.

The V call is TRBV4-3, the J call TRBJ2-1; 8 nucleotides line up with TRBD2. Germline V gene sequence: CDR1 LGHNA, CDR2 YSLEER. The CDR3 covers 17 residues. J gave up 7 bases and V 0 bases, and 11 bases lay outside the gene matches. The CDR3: CASSQDYGLAGGNEQFF. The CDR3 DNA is TGCGCCAGCAGCCAAGATTATGGCTTGGCGGGAGGAAATGAGCAGTTCTTC.

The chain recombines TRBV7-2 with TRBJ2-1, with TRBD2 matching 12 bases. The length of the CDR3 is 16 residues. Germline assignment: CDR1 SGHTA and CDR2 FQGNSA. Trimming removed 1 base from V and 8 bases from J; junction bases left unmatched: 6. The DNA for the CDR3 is TGTGCCAGCAGCTTAGTGACTAGCGGGAGCGCGTATGAGCAGTTCTTC. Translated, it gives CASSLVTSGSAYEQFF.

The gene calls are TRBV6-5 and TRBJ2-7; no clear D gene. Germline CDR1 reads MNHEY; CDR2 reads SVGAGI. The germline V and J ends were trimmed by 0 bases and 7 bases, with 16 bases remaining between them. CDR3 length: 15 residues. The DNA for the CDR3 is TGTGCCAGCAGTTACTCGAACTTATGGGCCTCGGAGCAGTACTTC. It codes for CASSYSNLWASEQYF.

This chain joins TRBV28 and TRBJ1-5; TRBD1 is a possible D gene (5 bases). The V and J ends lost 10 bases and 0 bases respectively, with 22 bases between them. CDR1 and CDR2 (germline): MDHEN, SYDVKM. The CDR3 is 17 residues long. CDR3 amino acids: CATQTRSGAYSNQPQHF. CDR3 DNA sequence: TGTGCCACCCAGACCCGGTCCGGGGCTTATAGCAATCAGCCCCAGCATTTT. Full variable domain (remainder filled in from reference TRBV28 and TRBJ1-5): DVKVTQSSRYLVKRTGEKVFLECVQDMDHENMFWYRQDPGLGLRLIYFSYDVKMKEKGDIPEGYSVSREKKERFSLILESASTNQTSMYLCATQTRSGAYSNQPQHFGDGTRLSIL.

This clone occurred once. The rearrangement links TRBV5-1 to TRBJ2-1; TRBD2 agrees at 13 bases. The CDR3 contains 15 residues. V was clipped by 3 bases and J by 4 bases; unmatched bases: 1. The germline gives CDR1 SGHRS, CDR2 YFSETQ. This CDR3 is CASSWGLAGYNEQFF. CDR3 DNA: TGCGCCAGCAGCTGGGGACTAGCGGGATACAATGAGCAGTTCTTC.

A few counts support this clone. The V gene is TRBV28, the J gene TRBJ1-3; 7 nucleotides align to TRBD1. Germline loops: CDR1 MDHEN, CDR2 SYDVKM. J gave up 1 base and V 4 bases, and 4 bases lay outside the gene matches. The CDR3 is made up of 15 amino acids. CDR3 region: CASSSAGGSGNTIYF. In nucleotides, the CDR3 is TGTGCCAGCAGTTCAGCAGGGGGATCTGGAAACACCATATATTTT.

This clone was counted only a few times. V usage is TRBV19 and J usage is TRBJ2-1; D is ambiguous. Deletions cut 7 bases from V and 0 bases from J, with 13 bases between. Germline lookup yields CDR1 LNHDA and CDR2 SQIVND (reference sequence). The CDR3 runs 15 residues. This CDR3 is CASTPTASSYNEQFF. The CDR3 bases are TGTGCCAGTACCCCCACTGCGAGCTCCTACAATGAGCAGTTCTTC.

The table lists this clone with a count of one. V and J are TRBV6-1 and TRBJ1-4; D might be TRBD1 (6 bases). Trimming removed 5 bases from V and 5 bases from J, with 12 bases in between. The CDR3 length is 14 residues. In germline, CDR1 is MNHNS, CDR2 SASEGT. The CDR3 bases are TGTGCCAGCAGTTCCAGCGGGGGCAATGAAAAACTGTTTTTT. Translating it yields CASSSSGGNEKLFF.

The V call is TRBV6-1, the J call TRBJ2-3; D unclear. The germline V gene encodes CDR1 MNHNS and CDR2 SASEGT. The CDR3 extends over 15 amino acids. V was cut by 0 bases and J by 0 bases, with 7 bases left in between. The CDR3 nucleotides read TGTGCCAGCAGTGAAGCGGGCGGTAGCACAGATACGCAGTATTTT. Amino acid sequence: CASSEAGGSTDTQYF.

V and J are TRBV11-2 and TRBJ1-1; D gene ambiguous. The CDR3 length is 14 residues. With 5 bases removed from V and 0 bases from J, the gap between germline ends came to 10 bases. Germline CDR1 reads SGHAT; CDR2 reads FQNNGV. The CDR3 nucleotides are TGTGCCAGCAGCATCAGACTGATGAACACTGAAGCTTTCTTT. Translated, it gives CASSIRLMNTEAFF.

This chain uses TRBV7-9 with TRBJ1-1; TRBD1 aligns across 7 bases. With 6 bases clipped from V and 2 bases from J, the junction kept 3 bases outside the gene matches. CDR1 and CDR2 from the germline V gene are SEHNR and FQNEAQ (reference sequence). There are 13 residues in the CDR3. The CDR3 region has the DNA TGTGCCAGCAGTCGGACAGGCAACACTGAAGCTTTCTTT. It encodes CASSRTGNTEAFF.

CDR3 loop: CASSLRIMEGYEQYF. CDR3 nucleotides: TGTGCCAGCAGCTTAAGGATCATGGAGGGCTACGAGCAGTACTTC. This sequence joins TRBV7-2 and TRBJ2-7; TRBD2 is a possible D gene (6 bases). V was pared by 2 bases and J by 3 bases, with 14 bases between. This CDR3 comprises 15 residues. The germline V gene encodes CDR1 SGHTA and CDR2 FQGNSA.

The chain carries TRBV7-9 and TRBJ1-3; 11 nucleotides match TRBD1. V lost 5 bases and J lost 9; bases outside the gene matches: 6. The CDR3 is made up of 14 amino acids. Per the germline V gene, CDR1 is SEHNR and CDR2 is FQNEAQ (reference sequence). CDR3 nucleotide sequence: TGTGCCAGCAGCCGGACAGGGGGCCCCGGCACCATATATTTT. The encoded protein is CASSRTGGPGTIYF.

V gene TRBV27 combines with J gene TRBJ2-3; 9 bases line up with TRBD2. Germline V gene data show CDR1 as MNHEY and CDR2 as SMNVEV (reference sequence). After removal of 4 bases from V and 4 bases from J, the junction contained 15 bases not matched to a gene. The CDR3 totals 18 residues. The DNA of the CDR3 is TGTGCCAGCAGTTGGTATGATCGGCGGGAGGGGCTAGCAGATACGCAGTATTTT. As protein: CASSWYDRREGLADTQYF.

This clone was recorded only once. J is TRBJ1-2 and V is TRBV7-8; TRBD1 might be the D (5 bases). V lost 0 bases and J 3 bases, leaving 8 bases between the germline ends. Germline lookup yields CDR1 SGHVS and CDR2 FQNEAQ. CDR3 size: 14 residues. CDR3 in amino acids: CASSLAGVDYGYTF. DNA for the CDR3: TGTGCCAGCAGCTTAGCAGGGGTAGACTATGGCTACACCTTC.

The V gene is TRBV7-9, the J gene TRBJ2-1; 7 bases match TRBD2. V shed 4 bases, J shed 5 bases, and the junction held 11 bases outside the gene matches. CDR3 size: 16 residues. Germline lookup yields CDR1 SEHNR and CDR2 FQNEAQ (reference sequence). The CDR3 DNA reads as TGTGCCAGCAGCTCCGACGGGGGGAGGGAGAACAATGAGCAGTTCTTC. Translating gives CASSSDGGRENNEQFF. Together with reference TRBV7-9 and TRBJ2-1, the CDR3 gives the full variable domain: DTGVSQNPRHKITKRGQNVTFRCDPISEHNRLYWYRQTLGQGPEFLTYFQNEAQLEKSRLLSDRFSAERPKGSFSTLEIQRTEQGDSAMYLCASSSDGGRENNEQFFGPGTRLTVL.

Here the CDR3 reads CASSTGTSGRAGVSGELFF. CDR3 nucleotide sequence: TGTGCCAGTAGTACAGGGACTAGCGGGAGGGCCGGCGTATCCGGGGAGCTGTTTTTT. V and J are TRBV19 and TRBJ2-2; 16 positions match TRBD2. There are 19 residues in the CDR3. After removal of 4 bases from V and 6 bases from J, the junction contained 11 bases not matched to a gene. Germline CDR1 LNHDA, CDR2 SQIVND (reference sequence).

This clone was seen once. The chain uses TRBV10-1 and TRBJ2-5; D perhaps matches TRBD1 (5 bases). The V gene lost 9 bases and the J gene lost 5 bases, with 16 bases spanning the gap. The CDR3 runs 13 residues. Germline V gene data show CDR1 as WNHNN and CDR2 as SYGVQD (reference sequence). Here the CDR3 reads CASGPGPGETQYF. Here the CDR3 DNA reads TGCGCCAGTGGACCCGGGCCAGGGGAGACCCAGTACTTC.

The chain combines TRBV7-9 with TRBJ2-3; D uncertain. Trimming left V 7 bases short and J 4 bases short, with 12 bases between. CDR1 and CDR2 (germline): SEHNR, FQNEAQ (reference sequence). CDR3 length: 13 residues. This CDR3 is CASKPSGSDTQYF. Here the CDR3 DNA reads TGTGCCAGCAAGCCATCTGGATCAGATACGCAGTATTTT.

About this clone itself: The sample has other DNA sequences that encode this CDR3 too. This CDR3 is CASSKAPCPYHETQYF. The CDR3 region has the DNA TGTGCCAGCAGCAAAGCACCTTGCCCGTACCATGAGACCCAGTACTTC. This chain connects TRBV21-1 to TRBJ2-5. TRBV21-1 is tagged as a pseudogene. The CDR3 loop spans 16 amino acids.

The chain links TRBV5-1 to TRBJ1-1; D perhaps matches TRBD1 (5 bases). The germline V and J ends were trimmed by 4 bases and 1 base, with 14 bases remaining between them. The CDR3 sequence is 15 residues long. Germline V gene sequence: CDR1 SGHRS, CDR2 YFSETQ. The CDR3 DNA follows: TGCGCCAGCAGCGAGGAGGGGTTAGGGAACACTGAAGCTTTCTTT. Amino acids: CASSEEGLGNTEAFF.

CDR3 protein: CASSLPQGVSYEQYF. The DNA of the CDR3 is TGTGCCAGCAGTTTGCCCCAGGGGGTTTCCTACGAGCAGTACTTC. This chain uses TRBV28 with TRBJ2-7; 7 positions agree with TRBD1. Germline values: CDR1 MDHEN, CDR2 SYDVKM. J gave up 1 base and V 3 bases, and 6 bases lay outside the gene matches. The CDR3 is 15 residues long.